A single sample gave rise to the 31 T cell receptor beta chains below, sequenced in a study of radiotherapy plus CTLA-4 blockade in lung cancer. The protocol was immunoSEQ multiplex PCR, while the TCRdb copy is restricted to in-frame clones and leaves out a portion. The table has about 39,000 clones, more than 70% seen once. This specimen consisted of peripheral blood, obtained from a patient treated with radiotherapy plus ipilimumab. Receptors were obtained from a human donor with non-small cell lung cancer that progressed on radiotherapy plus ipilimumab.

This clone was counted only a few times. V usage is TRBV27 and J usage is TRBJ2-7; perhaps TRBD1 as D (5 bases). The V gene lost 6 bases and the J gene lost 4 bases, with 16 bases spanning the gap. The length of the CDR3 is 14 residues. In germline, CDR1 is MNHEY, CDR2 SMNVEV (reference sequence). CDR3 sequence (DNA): TGTGCCAGCAGGAAGGTAGGGGTAGGGTACGAGCAGTACTTC. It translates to CASRKVGVGYEQYF.

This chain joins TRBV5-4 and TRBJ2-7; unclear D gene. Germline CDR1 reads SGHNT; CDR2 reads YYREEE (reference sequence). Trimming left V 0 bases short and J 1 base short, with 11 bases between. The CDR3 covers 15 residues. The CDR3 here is CASSLGAPSSYEQYF. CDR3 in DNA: TGTGCCAGCAGCTTGGGGGCACCCTCATCCTACGAGCAGTACTTC.

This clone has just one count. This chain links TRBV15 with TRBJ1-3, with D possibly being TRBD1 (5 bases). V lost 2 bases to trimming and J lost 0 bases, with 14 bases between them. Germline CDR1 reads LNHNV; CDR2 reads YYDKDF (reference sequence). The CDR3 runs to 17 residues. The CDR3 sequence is CATSRSYQQVSGNTIYF. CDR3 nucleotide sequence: TGTGCCACCAGCAGATCGTATCAACAGGTCTCTGGAAACACCATATATTTT. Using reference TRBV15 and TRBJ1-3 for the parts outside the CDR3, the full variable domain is DAMVIQNPRYQVTQFGKPVTLSCSQTLNHNVMYWYQQKSSQAPKLLFHYYDKDFNNEADTPDNFQSRRPNTSFCFLDIRSPGLGDTAMYLCATSRSYQQVSGNTIYFGEGSWLTVV.

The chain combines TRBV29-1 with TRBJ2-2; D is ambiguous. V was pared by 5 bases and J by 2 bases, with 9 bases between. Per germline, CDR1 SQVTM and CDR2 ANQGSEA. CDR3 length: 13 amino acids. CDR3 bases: TGCAGCGTTAAGAATAGCAACACCGGGGAGCTGTTTTTT. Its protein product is CSVKNSNTGELFF.

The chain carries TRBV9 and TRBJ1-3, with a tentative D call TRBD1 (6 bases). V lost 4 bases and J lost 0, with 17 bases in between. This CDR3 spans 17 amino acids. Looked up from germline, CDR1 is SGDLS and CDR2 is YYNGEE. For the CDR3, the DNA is TGTGCCAGCAGCCCAACCGGGACATTCTACTCTGGAAACACCATATATTTT. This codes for CASSPTGTFYSGNTIYF. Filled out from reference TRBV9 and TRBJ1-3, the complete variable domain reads DSGVTQTPKHLITATGQRVTLRCSPRSGDLSVYWYQQSLDQGLQFLIQYYNGEERAKGNILERFSAQQFPDLHSELNLSSLELGDSALYFCASSPTGTFYSGNTIYFGEGSWLTVV.

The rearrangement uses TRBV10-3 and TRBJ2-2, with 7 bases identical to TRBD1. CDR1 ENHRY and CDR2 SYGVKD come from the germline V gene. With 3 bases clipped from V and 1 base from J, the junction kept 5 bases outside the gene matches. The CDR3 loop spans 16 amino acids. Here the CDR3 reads CAISDQGQRNTGELFF. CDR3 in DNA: TGTGCCATCAGTGACCAGGGACAGAGGAACACCGGGGAGCTGTTTTTT.

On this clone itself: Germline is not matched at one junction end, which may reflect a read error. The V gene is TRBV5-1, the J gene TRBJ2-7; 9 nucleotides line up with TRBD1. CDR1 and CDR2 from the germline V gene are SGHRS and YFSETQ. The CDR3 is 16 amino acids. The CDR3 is CASSIVRGTGSSEQYF. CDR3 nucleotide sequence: TGCGCCAGCAGCATAGTAAGGGGGACAGGGTCCTCCGAGCAGTACTTC. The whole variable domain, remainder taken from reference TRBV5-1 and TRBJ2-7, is KAGVTQTPRYLIKTRGQQVTLSCSPISGHRSVSWYQQTPGQGLQFLFEYFSETQRNKGNFPGRFSGRQFSNSRSEMNVSTLELGDSALYLCASSIVRGTGSSEQYFGPGTRLTVT.

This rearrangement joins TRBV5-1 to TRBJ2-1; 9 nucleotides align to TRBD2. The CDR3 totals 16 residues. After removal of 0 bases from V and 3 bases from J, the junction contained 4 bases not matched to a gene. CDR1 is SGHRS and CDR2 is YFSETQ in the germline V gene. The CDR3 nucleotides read TGCGCCAGCAGCTTGGACGGAGCGGGGGGCTACAATGAGCAGTTCTTC. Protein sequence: CASSLDGAGGYNEQFF.

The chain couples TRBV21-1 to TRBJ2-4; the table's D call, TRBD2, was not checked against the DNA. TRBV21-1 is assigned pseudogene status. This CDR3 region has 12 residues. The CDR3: CASRGGKNIQYF. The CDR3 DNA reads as TGTGCCAGCAGGGGAGGCAAAAACATTCAGTACTTC.

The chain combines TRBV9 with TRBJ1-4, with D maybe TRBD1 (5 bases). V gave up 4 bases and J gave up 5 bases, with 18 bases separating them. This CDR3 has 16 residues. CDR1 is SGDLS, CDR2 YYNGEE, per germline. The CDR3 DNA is TGTGCCAGCAGCCTGAGTTTGCGGGGCTCCAATGAAAAACTGTTTTTT. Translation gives CASSLSLRGSNEKLFF.

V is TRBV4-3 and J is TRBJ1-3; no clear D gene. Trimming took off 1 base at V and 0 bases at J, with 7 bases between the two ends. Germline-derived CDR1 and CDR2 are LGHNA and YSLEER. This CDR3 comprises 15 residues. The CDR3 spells CASSQARFSGNTIYF. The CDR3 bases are TGCGCCAGCAGCCAAGCCCGGTTCTCTGGAAACACCATATATTTT.

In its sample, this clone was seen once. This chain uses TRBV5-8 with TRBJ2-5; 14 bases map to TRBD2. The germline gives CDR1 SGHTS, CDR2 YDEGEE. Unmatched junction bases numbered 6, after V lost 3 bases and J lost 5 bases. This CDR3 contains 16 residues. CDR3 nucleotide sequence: TGTGCCAGCAGCTCGGGACTAGCGGGGGTCATGGAGACCCAGTACTTC. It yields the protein CASSSGLAGVMETQYF.

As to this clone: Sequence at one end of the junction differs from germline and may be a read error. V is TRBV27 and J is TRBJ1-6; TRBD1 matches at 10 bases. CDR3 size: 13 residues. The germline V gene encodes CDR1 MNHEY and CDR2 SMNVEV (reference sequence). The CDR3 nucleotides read TGTGCCAGCAGCCCCTCCGAGACAGGGGGCCTCTACTTT. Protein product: CASSPSETGGLYF.

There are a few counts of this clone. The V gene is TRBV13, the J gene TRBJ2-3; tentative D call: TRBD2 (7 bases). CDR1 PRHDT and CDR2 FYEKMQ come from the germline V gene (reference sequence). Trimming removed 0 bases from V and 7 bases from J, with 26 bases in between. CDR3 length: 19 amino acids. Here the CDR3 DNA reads TGTGCCAGCAGCTTAGGCCTAATGGGGGGGGGCAGTGGATCAAATACGCAGTATTTT. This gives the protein CASSLGLMGGGSGSNTQYF.

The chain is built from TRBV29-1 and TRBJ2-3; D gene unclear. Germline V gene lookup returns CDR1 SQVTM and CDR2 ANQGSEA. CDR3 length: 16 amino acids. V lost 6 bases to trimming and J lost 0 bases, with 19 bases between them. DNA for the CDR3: TGCAGCGTCGACCGGCGGCTCGAAACTAGCACAGATACGCAGTATTTT. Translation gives CSVDRRLETSTDTQYF.

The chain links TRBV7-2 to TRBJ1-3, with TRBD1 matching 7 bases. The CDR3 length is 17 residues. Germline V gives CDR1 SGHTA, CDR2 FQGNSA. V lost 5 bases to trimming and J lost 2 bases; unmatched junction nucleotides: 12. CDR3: CASSGRPRGPTGNTIYF. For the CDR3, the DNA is TGTGCCAGCAGCGGACGACCAAGGGGGCCTACTGGAAACACCATATATTTT.

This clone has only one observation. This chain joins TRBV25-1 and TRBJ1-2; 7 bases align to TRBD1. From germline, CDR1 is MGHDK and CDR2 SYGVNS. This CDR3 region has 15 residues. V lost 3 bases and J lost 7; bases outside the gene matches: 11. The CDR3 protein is CASSDLDRVWGGYTF. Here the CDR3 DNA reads TGTGCCAGCAGTGACCTCGACAGGGTTTGGGGTGGCTACACCTTC.

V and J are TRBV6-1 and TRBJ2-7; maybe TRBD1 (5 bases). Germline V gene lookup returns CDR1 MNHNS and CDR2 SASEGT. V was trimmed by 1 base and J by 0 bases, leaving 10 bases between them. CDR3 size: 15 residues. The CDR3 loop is CASSEGPGFSYEQYF. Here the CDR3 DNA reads TGTGCCAGCAGTGAAGGGCCAGGGTTCTCCTACGAGCAGTACTTC.

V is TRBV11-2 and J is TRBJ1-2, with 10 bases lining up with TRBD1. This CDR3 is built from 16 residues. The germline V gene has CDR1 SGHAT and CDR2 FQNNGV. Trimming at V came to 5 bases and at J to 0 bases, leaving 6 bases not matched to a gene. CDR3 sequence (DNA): TGTGCCAGCAGCGCGGGACAGGGGCCAACTAACTATGGCTACACCTTC. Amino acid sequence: CASSAGQGPTNYGYTF.

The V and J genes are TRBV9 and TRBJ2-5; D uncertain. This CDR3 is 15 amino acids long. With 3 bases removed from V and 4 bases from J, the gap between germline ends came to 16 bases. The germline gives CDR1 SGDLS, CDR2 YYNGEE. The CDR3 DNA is TGTGCCAGCAGCGAAGCCCCTACCCCAGGAGAGACCCAGTACTTC. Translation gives CASSEAPTPGETQYF.

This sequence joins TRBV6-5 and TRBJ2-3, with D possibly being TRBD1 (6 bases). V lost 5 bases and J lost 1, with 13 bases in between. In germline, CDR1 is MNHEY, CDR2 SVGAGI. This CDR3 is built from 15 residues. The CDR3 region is CASSTGYGGTDTQYF. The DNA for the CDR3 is TGTGCCAGCAGTACAGGGTACGGAGGCACAGATACGCAGTATTTT.

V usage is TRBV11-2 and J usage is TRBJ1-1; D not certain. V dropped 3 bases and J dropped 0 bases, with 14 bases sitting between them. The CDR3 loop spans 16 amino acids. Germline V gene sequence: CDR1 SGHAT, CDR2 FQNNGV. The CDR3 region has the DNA TGTGCCAGCAGCTTGCGATTCGGGTTGGTGAACACTGAAGCTTTCTTT. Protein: CASSLRFGLVNTEAFF.

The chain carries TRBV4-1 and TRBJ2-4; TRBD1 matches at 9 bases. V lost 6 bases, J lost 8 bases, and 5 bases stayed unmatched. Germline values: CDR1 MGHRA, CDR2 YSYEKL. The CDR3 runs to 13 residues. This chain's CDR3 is CASRPGQGDIQYF. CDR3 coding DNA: TGCGCCAGCAGACCGGGACAGGGCGACATTCAGTACTTC.

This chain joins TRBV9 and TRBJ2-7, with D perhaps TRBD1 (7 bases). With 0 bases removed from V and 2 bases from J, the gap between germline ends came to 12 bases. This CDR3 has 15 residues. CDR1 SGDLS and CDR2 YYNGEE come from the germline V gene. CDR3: CASSVAAGTAYEQYF. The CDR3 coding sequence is TGTGCCAGCAGCGTAGCTGCGGGGACAGCCTACGAGCAGTACTTC.

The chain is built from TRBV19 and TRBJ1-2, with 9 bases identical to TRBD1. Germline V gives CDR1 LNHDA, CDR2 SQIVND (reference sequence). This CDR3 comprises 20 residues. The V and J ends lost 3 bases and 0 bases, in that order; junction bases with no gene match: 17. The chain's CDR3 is CASSINLGQGGPRANYGYTF. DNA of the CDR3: TGTGCCAGTAGTATCAACCTGGGACAGGGAGGGCCCAGGGCTAACTATGGCTACACCTTC.

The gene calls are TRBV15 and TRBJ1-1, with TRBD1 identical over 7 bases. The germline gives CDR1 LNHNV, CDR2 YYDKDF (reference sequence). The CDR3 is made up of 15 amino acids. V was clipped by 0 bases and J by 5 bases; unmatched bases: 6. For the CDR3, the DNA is TGTGCCACCAGCAGAGATTTAGGGGGCGGTACTGAAGCTTTCTTT. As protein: CATSRDLGGGTEAFF.

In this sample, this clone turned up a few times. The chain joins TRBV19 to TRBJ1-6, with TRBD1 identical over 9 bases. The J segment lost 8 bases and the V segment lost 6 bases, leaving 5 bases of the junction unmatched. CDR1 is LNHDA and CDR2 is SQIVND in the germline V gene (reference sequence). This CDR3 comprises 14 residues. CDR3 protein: CASRKDRGDSPLHF. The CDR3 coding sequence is TGTGCCAGTAGGAAGGACAGGGGTGATTCACCCCTCCACTTT. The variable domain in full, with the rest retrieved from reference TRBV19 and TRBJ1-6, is DGGITQSPKYLFRKEGQNVTLSCEQNLNHDAMYWYRQDPGQGLRLIYYSQIVNDFQKGDIAEGYSVSREKKESFPLTVTSAQKNPTAFYLCASRKDRGDSPLHFGNGTRLTVT.

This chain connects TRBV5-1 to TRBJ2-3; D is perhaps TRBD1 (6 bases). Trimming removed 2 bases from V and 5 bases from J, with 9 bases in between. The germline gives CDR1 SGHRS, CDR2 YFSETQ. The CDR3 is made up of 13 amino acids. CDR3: CASSLQQGDTQYF. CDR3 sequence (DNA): TGCGCCAGCAGCTTACAACAGGGAGATACGCAGTATTTT.

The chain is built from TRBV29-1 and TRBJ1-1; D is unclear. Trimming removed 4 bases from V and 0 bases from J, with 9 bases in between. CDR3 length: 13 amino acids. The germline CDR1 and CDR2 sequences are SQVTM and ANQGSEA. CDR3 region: CSVGRGVNTEAFF. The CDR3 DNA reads TGCAGCGTTGGTCGCGGGGTGAACACTGAAGCTTTCTTT.

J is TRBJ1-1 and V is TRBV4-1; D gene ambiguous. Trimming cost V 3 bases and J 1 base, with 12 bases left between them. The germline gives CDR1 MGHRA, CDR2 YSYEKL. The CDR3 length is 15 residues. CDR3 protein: CASSHRPTGNTEAFF. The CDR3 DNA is TGCGCCAGCAGCCACCGGCCGACGGGGAACACTGAAGCTTTCTTT.

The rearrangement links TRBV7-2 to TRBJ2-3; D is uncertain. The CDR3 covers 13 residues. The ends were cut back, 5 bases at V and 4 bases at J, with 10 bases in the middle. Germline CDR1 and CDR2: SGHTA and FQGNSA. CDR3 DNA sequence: TGTGCCAGCAGCGCACGACTGGCAGATACGCAGTATTTT. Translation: CASSARLADTQYF.